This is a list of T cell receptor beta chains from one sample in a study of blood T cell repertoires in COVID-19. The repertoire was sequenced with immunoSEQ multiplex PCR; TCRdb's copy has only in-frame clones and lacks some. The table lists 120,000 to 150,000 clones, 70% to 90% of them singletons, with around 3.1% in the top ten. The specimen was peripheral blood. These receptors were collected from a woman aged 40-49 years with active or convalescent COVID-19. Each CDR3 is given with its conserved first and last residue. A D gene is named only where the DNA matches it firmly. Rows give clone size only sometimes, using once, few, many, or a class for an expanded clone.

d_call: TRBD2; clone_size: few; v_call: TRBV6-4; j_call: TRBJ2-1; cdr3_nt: TGTGCCAGCAGTGACTCGGGGGGGTACAATGAGCAGTTCTTC; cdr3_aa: CASSDSGGYNEQFF
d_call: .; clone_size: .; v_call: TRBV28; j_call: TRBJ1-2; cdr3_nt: TGTGCCAGCAGTTTGGAAGCGGTAAATCGACCCAAGTTAAACTATGGCTACACCTTC; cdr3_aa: CASSLEAVNRPKLNYGYTF
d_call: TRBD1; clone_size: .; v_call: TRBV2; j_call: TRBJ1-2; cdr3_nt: TGTGCCAGCAGCCCCGAAGAGGGGGCTGGGGGCTACACCTTC; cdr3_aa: CASSPEEGAGGYTF
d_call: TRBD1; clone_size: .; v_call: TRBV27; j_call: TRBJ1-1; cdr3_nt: TGTGCCAGCAGTATGAACAGGGGGCAAGCTGAAGCTTTCTTT; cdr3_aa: CASSMNRGQAEAFF
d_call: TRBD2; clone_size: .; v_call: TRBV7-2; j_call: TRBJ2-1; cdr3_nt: TGTGCCAGCAGCCCCTCGGGACTAGCGGGAGGGCTGGATGAGCAGTTCTTC; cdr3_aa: CASSPSGLAGGLDEQFF
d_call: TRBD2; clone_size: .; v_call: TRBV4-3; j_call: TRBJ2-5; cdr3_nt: TGCGCCAGCAGCCACCTACTAGCGGGAGAAGAGACCCAGTACTTC; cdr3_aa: CASSHLLAGEETQYF
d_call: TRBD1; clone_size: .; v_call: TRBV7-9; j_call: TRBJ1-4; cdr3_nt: TGTGCCAGCAGCTTGACAGGGGTCGCCACTAATGAAAAACTGTTTTTT; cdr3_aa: CASSLTGVATNEKLFF
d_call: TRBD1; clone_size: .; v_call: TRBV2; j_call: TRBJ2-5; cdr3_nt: TGTGCCAGCACCAGGGGGCAGGGCGTAGAGACCCAGTACTTC; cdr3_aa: CASTRGQGVETQYF
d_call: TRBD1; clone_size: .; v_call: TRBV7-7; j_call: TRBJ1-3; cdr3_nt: TGTGCCAGCAGCCCTCATTTGACAGGGGCGGGAAACACCATATATTTT; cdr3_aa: CASSPHLTGAGNTIYF
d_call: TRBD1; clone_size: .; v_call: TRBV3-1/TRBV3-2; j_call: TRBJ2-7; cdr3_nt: TGTGCCAGCAGCTCATCGACAGGGGACGAGCAGTACTTC; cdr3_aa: CASSSSTGDEQYF
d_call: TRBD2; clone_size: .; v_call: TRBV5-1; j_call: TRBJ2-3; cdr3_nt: TGCGCCAGCAGCCGAATAGCGGGAGGCGGCACAGATACGCAGTATTTT; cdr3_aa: CASSRIAGGGTDTQYF
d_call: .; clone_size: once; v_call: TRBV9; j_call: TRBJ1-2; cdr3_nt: TGTGCCAGCAGCGTAGTTGTGGGCTCTGATGGGGGCTACACCTTC; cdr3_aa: CASSVVVGSDGGYTF
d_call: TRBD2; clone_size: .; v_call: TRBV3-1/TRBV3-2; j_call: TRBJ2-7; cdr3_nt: TGTGCCAGCAGCCAACTGGGAGCGGGAGGGCGCGACGAGCAGTACTTC; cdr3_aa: CASSQLGAGGRDEQYF
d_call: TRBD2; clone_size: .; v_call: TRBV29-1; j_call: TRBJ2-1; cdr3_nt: TGCAGCGCGGAGCGGGGGAGCTCCTACAATGAGCAGTTCTTC; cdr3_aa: CSAERGSSYNEQFF
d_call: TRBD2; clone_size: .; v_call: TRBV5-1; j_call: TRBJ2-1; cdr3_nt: TGCGCCAGCAGCTTCGGGCTAGCGGGGGGCCAGACCCATGAGCAGTTCTTC; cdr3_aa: CASSFGLAGGQTHEQFF
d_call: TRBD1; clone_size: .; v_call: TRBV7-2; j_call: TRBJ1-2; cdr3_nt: TGTGCCAGCAGCTCGAAGGGACAGGGGGCATCGTATGGCTACACCTTC; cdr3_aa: CASSSKGQGASYGYTF
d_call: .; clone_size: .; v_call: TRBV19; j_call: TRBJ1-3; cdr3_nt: TGTGCCAGTAGCTTCAGGAACACCATATATTTT; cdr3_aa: CASSFRNTIYF
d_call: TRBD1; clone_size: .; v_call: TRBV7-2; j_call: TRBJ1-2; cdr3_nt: TGTGCCAGCAGTCCGAGGACAGGGGACTTTCATGGCTACACCTTC; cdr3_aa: CASSPRTGDFHGYTF
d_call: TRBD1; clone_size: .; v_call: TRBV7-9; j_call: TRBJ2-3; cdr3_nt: TGTGCCAGCAGCAACAGGGGGCATACAGATACGCAGTATTTT; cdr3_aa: CASSNRGHTDTQYF
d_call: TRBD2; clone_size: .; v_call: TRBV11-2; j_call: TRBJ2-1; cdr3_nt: TGTGCCAGCAGCTTAGATCCGGGGGCTAGCGGGAAGGGGAATGAGCAGTTCTTC; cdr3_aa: CASSLDPGASGKGNEQFF
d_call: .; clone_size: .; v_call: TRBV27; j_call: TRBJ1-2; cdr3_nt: TGTGCCAGCAGGTCGGCAACACCGCGGGGCTACACCTTC; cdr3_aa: CASRSATPRGYTF
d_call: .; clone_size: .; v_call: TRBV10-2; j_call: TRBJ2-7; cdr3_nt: TGCGCCAGCACTCGGGGGGCGATACCCTACGAGCAGTACTTC; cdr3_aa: CASTRGAIPYEQYF
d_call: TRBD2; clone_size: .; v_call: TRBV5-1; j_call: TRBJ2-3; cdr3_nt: TGCGCCAGCAGCTTAGCGGGGGGGCCGAGGAGCACAGATACGCAGTATTTT; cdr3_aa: CASSLAGGPRSTDTQYF
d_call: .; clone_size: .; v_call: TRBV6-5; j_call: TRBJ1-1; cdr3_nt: TGTGCCAGCAGTACGACTCTGAACACTGAAGCTTTCTTT; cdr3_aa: CASSTTLNTEAFF
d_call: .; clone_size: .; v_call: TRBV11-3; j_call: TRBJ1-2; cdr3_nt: TGTGCCAGCAGCGGAGGGCCAATCCAGAGTCCCAACTATGGCTACACCTTC; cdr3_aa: CASSGGPIQSPNYGYTF
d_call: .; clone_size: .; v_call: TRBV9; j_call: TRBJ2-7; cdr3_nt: TGTGCCAGCAGCGAGGGGGTGAACGAGCAGTACTTC; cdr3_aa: CASSEGVNEQYF
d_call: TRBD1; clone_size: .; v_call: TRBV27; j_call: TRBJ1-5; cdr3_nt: TGTGCCAGCATACTTGACAGGGGGACGTTGGGCAATCAGCCCCAGCATTTT; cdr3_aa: CASILDRGTLGNQPQHF
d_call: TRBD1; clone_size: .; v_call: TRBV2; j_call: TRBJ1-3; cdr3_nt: TGTGCCAGCAGTGACCCAGGGGGCAGAAACACCATATATTTT; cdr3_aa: CASSDPGGRNTIYF
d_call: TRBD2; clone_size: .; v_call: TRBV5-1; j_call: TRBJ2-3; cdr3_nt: TGCGCCAGCAGCGCGTTGACTAGCGGGGGGATCACAGATACGCAGTATTTT; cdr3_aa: CASSALTSGGITDTQYF
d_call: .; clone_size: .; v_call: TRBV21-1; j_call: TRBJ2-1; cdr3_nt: TGTGCCAGCAGCAAAGCCCGGTACTTGAGCTCCTACAATGAGCAGTTCTTC; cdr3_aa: CASSKARYLSSYNEQFF
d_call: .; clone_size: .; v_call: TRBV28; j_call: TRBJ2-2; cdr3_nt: TGTGCCAGCAGTTTATTCAGGGGCCCCTGGGAGCTGTTTTTT; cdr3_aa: CASSLFRGPWELFF
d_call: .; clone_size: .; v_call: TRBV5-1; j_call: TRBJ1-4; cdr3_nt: TGCGCCAGCAGCTTGGGGCAGGGAAGGAATGAAAAACTGTTTTTT; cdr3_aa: CASSLGQGRNEKLFF
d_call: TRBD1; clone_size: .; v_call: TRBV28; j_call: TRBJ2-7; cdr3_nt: TGTGCCAGCAGTGGGGACAGGCCTCCCTACGAGCAGTACTTC; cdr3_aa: CASSGDRPPYEQYF
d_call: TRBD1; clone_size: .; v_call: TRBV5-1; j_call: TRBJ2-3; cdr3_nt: TGCGCCAGCAGCTTCAGGGGGAGCACAGATACGCAGTATTTT; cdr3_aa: CASSFRGSTDTQYF
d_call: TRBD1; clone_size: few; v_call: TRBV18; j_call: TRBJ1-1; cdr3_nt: TGTGCCAGCTCCCGGGACAGCTACACTGAAGCTTTCTTT; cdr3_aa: CASSRDSYTEAFF
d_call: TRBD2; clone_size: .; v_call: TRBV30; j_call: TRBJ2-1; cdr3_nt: TGTGCCTGGAGTAGCGGGACCGTCCTAGGGCAGTTCTTC; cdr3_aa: CAWSSGTVLGQFF
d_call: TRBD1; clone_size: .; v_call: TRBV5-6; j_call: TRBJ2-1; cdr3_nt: TGTGCCAGCGGGACAGGGGGAGAGCAGTTCTTC; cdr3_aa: CASGTGGEQFF